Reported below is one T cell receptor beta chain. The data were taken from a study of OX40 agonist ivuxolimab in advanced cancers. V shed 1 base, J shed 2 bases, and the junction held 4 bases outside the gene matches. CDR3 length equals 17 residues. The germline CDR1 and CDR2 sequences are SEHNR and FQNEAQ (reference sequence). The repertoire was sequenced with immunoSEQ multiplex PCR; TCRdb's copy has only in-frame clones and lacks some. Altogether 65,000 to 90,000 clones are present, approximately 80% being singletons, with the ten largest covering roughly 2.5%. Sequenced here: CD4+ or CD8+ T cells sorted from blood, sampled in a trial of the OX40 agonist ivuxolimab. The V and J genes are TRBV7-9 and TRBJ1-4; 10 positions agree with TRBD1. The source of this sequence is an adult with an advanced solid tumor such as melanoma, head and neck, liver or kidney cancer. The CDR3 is CASSLGWTGGTNEKLFF. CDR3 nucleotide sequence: TGTGCCAGCAGCTTAGGTTGGACAGGGGGTACTAATGAAAAACTGTTTTTT.